The next 23 T cell receptor beta chains were all read from a single sample in a study of cytomegalovirus exposure and HLA in healthy donors. Profiled with immunoSEQ multiplex PCR; TCRdb holds only in-frame clones, not every one. The table lists over 85,000 clones, around 90% of them singletons. The sequencing sample was made of PBMCs. All receptors derive from a young woman in good health and CMV-seronegative.

The chain links TRBV10-1 to TRBJ2-7, with 12 nucleotides matching TRBD1. The CDR3 has 17 amino acids. Trimming removed 0 bases from V and 7 bases from J; junction bases left unmatched: 10. Germline CDR1 reads WNHNN; CDR2 reads SYGVQD (reference sequence). For the CDR3, the DNA is TGCGCCAGCAGTGAGTCGATCGGGGGACAGGGGGCGAGGGAGCAGTACTTC. As protein: CASSESIGGQGAREQYF.

CDR3 bases: TGTGCCAGCAGCTTTGGGGCAGGGATGGATGAAAAACTGTTTTTT. Translating it yields CASSFGAGMDEKLFF. The V call is TRBV5-4, the J call TRBJ1-4; D is perhaps TRBD1 (5 bases). CDR1 is SGHNT, CDR2 YYREEE, per germline (reference sequence). This CDR3 contains 15 residues. The V end lost 2 bases, the J end lost 6 bases, and 14 bases lay between the germline ends.

CDR3 DNA: TGTGCCAGCAGTCTACTAGCGGGAGGGCCCTCAGGGGCAGATACGCAGTATTTT. It is translated as CASSLLAGGPSGADTQYF. The chain uses TRBV28 and TRBJ2-3, with TRBD2 identical over 13 bases. The V segment lost 5 bases and the J segment 4 bases; nucleotides outside the gene matches: 12. The CDR3 covers 18 residues. The V gene's germline CDR1 is MDHEN and CDR2 SYDVKM. The full variable domain, with the rest looked up from reference TRBV28 and TRBJ2-3, is DVKVTQSSRYLVKRTGEKVFLECVQDMDHENMFWYRQDPGLGLRLIYFSYDVKMKEKGDIPEGYSVSREKKERFSLILESASTNQTSMYLCASSLLAGGPSGADTQYFGPGTRLTVL.

V usage is TRBV9 and J usage is TRBJ2-5, with TRBD2 as a possible D gene (5 bases). Trimming stripped 2 bases from V and 7 bases from J, with 12 bases between. This CDR3 is 13 amino acids long. Germline values: CDR1 SGDLS, CDR2 YYNGEE. The CDR3: CASSVDSSGTQYF. CDR3 sequence (DNA): TGTGCCAGCAGCGTGGACTCCTCAGGGACCCAGTACTTC.

The V call is TRBV11-2, the J call TRBJ1-2; no definite D call. Trimming took 5 bases from V and 3 from J, leaving 7 bases between them. In germline, CDR1 is SGHAT, CDR2 FQNNGV. CDR3 length: 12 residues. CDR3 nucleotides: TGTGCCAGCAGCACAGAATACTATGGCTACACCTTC. It translates to CASSTEYYGYTF.

The rearrangement uses TRBV18 and TRBJ2-2; no firm D call. The V and J ends lost 3 bases and 2 bases respectively, with 4 bases between them. CDR1 and CDR2 (germline): KGHSH, LQKENI. CDR3 length: 13 amino acids. Written as DNA, the CDR3 is TGTGCCAGCTCACCTCCAAACACCGGGGAGCTGTTTTTT. Translation: CASSPPNTGELFF.

V gene TRBV19 combines with J gene TRBJ1-1; D might be TRBD1 (5 bases). The germline V gene has CDR1 LNHDA and CDR2 SQIVND (reference sequence). This CDR3 region has 13 residues. V gave up 2 bases and J gave up 7 bases, with 11 bases separating them. The CDR3 is CASSINNQGEAFF. DNA for the CDR3: TGTGCCAGTAGTATAAACAATCAGGGTGAAGCTTTCTTT.

This chain uses TRBV4-3 with TRBJ1-5, with 9 nucleotides matching TRBD1. This CDR3 spans 17 amino acids. Unmatched junction bases numbered 4, after V lost 0 bases and J lost 1 base. The V gene's germline CDR1 is LGHNA and CDR2 YSLEER. The CDR3 reads CASSQEMGQGSNQPQHF. The CDR3 nucleotides read TGCGCCAGCAGCCAAGAAATGGGACAGGGAAGCAATCAGCCCCAGCATTTT.

This chain links TRBV27 with TRBJ2-1, with D possibly matching TRBD2 (6 bases). From germline, CDR1 is MNHEY and CDR2 SMNVEV (reference sequence). Trimming took 0 bases from V and 8 from J, leaving 11 bases between them. This CDR3 region has 14 residues. In nucleotides, the CDR3 is TGTGCCAGCAGTTTATCCCCTCGGAGGGATGAGCAGTTCTTC. It translates to CASSLSPRRDEQFF.

This chain uses TRBV28 with TRBJ1-2, with D perhaps TRBD1 (6 bases). In germline, CDR1 is MDHEN, CDR2 SYDVKM. With 2 bases removed from V and 8 bases from J, the gap between germline ends came to 21 bases. The length of the CDR3 is 16 residues. Written as DNA, the CDR3 is TGTGCCAGCAGTTTACGGCAGGGAAGGGGGTCCGGGGGCTACACCTTC. Protein sequence: CASSLRQGRGSGGYTF.

CDR3 residues: CASSINQGTDSPLHF. The CDR3 nucleotides read TGTGCCAGTAGTATAAACCAGGGTACGGATTCACCCCTCCACTTT. This chain connects TRBV19 to TRBJ1-6; D may be TRBD1 (5 bases). V lost 2 bases to trimming and J lost 8 bases, with 13 bases between them. This CDR3 has 15 amino acids. Germline CDR1 and CDR2: LNHDA and SQIVND (reference sequence).

V usage is TRBV27 and J usage is TRBJ2-5; D ambiguous. Per germline, CDR1 MNHEY and CDR2 SMNVEV (reference sequence). V lost 2 bases and J 5 bases, leaving 6 bases between the germline ends. The CDR3 spans 12 residues. CDR3 coding DNA: TGTGCCAGCAGTTTAGACGGGGAGACCCAGTACTTC. It encodes CASSLDGETQYF.

V usage is TRBV6-1 and J usage is TRBJ2-3, with TRBD2 identical over 10 bases. From germline, CDR1 is MNHNS and CDR2 SASEGT. CDR3 size: 16 residues. Unmatched junction bases numbered 12, after V lost 4 bases and J lost 8 bases. This CDR3 reads CASSGIGFSGGLTQYF. CDR3 nucleotide sequence: TGTGCCAGCAGTGGGATTGGTTTTAGCGGGGGGCTTACGCAGTATTTT.

The chain recombines TRBV5-4 with TRBJ1-1, with TRBD1 identical over 7 bases. Unmatched junction bases numbered 6, after V lost 5 bases and J lost 2 bases. Germline V gene data show CDR1 as SGHNT and CDR2 as YYREEE (reference sequence). The CDR3 sequence is 14 residues long. The CDR3 sequence: CASRTGTENTEAFF. As DNA, the CDR3 is TGTGCCAGCAGGACCGGGACAGAAAACACTGAAGCTTTCTTT.

The chain uses TRBV19 and TRBJ2-2, with a possible D match to TRBD2 (5 bases). Trimming took 7 bases from V and 9 from J, leaving 15 bases between them. CDR3 length: 13 amino acids. The V gene's germline CDR1 is LNHDA and CDR2 SQIVND (reference sequence). This chain's CDR3 is CASKEVGTRELFF. The DNA of the CDR3 is TGTGCCAGTAAGGAGGTCGGAACCAGGGAGCTGTTTTTT.

This sequence joins TRBV15 and TRBJ1-2, with D hard to call. Trimming removed 5 bases from V and 8 bases from J, with 24 bases in between. This CDR3 is built from 16 residues. Germline assignment: CDR1 LNHNV and CDR2 YYDKDF (reference sequence). The CDR3 coding sequence is TGTGCCACCAGCGCCAGCATAGGAGGGTTCACACGAGGCTACACCTTC. Its translation is CATSASIGGFTRGYTF.

V is TRBV5-1 and J is TRBJ1-2, with 7 bases identical to TRBD1. The CDR3 length is 16 residues. Germline CDR1 SGHRS, CDR2 YFSETQ. V shed 4 bases, J shed 7 bases, and the junction held 16 bases outside the gene matches. The CDR3 sequence: CASSPLGQDGYSGYTF. The CDR3 bases are TGCGCCAGCAGCCCACTAGGACAGGATGGGTATAGTGGCTACACCTTC.

This chain uses TRBV5-8 with TRBJ2-7; 11 positions match TRBD1. Trimming removed 3 bases from V and 4 bases from J; junction bases left unmatched: 9. The CDR3 covers 16 residues. CDR1 and CDR2 from the germline V gene are SGHTS and YDEGEE. The CDR3 coding sequence is TGTGCCAGCAGCTCACCGGGACAGGGGGTCTCTTACGAGCAGTACTTC. Amino acids: CASSSPGQGVSYEQYF.

The genes are TRBV7-9 and TRBJ1-4, with 8 bases that match TRBD1. CDR1 is SEHNR, CDR2 FQNEAQ, per germline (reference sequence). This CDR3 comprises 15 residues. Trimming cost V 7 bases and J 7 bases; bases outside gene matches: 11. The CDR3 DNA is TGTGCCAGCACCCCCTCAGGGGGCGTTGGTGAAAAACTGTTTTTT. Protein sequence: CASTPSGGVGEKLFF. The full variable domain, its missing parts supplied by reference TRBV7-9 and TRBJ1-4, is DTGVSQNPRHKITKRGQNVTFRCDPISEHNRLYWYRQTLGQGPEFLTYFQNEAQLEKSRLLSDRFSAERPKGSFSTLEIQRTEQGDSAMYLCASTPSGGVGEKLFFGSGTQLSVL.

The chain recombines TRBV5-1 with TRBJ2-3; 12 positions agree with TRBD2. This CDR3 is 18 amino acids long. Germline V gene lookup returns CDR1 SGHRS and CDR2 YFSETQ. V gave up 6 bases and J gave up 4 bases; unmatched junction bases: 15. The CDR3 DNA reads as TGCGCCAGCAACCCCGGAGCTAGCGGGGGGGTTTCAGCAGATACGCAGTATTTT. Its protein is CASNPGASGGVSADTQYF.

In nucleotides, the CDR3 is TGTGCCAGCAGACCAAGACAGGGGATCCACGAGCAGTACTTC. It encodes CASRPRQGIHEQYF. The genes are TRBV7-9 and TRBJ2-7; the match to TRBD1 covers 8 bases. The CDR3 runs 14 residues. The germline V gene encodes CDR1 SEHNR and CDR2 FQNEAQ (reference sequence). The trim removed 6 bases at V and 5 bases at J, leaving 9 bases unmatched.

The chain uses TRBV9 and TRBJ2-1, with 10 positions matching TRBD1. J gave up 2 bases and V 0 bases, and 5 bases lay outside the gene matches. There are 17 residues in the CDR3. CDR1 is SGDLS, CDR2 YYNGEE, per germline. In nucleotides, the CDR3 is TGTGCCAGCAGCGTAGCTTCGGGACAGGGGACCTACAATGAGCAGTTCTTC. Protein product: CASSVASGQGTYNEQFF.

In DNA, the CDR3 is TGTGCCAGCAGTGAACAAATTTCCCCTCGGGGGGGAAACACCATATATTTT. Residues: CASSEQISPRGGNTIYF. V is TRBV6-1 and J is TRBJ1-3; D may be TRBD1 (5 bases). The CDR3 extends over 17 amino acids. Trimming pared 2 bases from V and 4 bases from J, leaving 18 bases between. The germline V gene encodes CDR1 MNHNS and CDR2 SASEGT.